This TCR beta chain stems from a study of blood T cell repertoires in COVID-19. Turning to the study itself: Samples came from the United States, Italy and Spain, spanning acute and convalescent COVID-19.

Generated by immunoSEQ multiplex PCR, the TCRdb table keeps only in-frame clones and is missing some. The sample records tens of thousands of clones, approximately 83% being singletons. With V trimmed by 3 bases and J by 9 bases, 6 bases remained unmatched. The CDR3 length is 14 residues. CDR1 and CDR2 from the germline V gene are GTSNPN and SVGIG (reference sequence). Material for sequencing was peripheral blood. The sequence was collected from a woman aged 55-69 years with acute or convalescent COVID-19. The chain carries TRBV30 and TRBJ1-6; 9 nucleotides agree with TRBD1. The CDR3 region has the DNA TGTGCCTGGAGCGAGACGACAGGGGGTTCACCCCTCCACTTT. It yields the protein CAWSETTGGSPLHF.